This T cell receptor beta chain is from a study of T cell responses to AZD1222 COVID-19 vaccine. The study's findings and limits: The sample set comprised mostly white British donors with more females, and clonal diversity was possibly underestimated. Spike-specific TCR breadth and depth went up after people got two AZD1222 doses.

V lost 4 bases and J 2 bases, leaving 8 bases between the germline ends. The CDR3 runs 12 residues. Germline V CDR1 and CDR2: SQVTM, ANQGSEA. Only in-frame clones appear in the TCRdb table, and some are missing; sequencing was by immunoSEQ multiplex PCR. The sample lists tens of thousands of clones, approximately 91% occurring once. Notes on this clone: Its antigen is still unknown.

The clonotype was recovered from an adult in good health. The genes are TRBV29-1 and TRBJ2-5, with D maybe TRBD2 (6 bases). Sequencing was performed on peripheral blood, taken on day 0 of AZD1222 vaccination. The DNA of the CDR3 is TGCAGCGTTGGGGAGGAGCAAGAGACCCAGTACTTC. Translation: CSVGEEQETQYF.